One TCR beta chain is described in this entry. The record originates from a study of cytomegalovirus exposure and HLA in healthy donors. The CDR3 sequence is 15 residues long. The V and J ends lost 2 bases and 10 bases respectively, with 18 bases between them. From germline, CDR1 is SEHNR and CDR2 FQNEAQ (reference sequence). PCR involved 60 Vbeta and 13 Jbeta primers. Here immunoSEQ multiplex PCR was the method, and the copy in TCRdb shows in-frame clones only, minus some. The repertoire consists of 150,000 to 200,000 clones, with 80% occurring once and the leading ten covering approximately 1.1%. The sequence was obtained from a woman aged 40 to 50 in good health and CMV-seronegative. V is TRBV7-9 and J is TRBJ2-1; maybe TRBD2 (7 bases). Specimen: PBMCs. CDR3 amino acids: CASSLRLAEGGEQFF. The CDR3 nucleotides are TGTGCCAGCAGCTTAAGGCTAGCGGAGGGGGGGGAGCAGTTCTTC.